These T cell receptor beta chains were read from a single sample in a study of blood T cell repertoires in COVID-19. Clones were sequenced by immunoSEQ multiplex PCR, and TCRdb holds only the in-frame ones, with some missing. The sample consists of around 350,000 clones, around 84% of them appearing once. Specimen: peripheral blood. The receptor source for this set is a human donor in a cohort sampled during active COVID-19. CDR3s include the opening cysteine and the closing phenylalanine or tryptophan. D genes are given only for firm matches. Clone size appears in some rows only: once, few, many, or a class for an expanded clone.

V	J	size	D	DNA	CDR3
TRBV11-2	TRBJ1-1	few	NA	TGTGCCAGCACGAGGGTCCTGAACACTGAAGCTTTCTTT	CASTRVLNTEAFF
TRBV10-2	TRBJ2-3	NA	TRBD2	TGCGCCAGCACGCTAGCGGGTTTGACAGATACGCAGTATTTT	CASTLAGLTDTQYF
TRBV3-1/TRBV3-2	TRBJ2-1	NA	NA	TGTGCCAGCAGCCCAATACAGGAGAATGAGCAGTTCTTC	CASSPIQENEQFF
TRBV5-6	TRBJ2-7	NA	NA	TGTGCCAGCAGCCCGAGGAGGGTTTCCGAGCAGTACTTC	CASSPRRVSEQYF
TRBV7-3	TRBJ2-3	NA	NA	TGTGCCAGCACCTGGGGGGGCCATCCGGGGGATACGCAGTATTTT	CASTWGGHPGDTQYF
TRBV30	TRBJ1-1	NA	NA	TGTGCCTGGAGTGCGCTGGGGGCGGTAGCTGAAGCTTTCTTT	CAWSALGAVAEAFF
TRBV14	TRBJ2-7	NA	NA	TGTGCCAGCAGCCCCCGGCTTGCCGGAGGCTACGAGCAGTACTTC	CASSPRLAGGYEQYF
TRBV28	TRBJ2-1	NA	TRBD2	TGTGCCAGCAGTTTTCTTACGGGAGGGCCTGTCTTTCCTTCCTACAATGAGCAGTTCTTC	CASSFLTGGPVFPSYNEQFF
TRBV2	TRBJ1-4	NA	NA	TGTGCCAGCAGGGAGGAGGATGAAAAACTGTTTTTT	CASREEDEKLFF
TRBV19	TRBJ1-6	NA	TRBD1	TGTGCCAGTAGAGCAGGGGGAAGGGATTCACCCCTCCACTTT	CASRAGGRDSPLHF
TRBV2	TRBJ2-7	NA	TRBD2	TGTGCCAGCGAACTAGCGGGAAGGGAGCAGTACTTC	CASELAGREQYF
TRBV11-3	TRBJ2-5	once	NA	TGTGCCAGCAGCCTAACCCAAGAGACCCAGTACTTC	CASSLTQETQYF
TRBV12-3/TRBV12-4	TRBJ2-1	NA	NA	TGTGCCAGCAGAGAGGCTAGCGACAATGAGCAGTTCTTC	CASREASDNEQFF
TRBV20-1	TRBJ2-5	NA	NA	TGCAGTGCTAGTTCCCGGGTCGAGACCCAGTACTTC	CSASSRVETQYF
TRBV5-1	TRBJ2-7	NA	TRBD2	TGCGCCAGCACCCCGGGAGGGAACCACGAGCAGTACTTC	CASTPGGNHEQYF
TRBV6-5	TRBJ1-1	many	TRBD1	TGTGCCAGCACAATGCAAGGACAGGCCGTAGGGGCGTTCTTT	CASTMQGQAVGAFF
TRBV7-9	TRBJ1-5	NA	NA	TGTGCCAGCAGCTTAGGTGGGGGCTTTAGCAATCAGCCCCAGCATTTT	CASSLGGGFSNQPQHF
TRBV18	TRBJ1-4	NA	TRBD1	TGTGCCAGCTCACTCGGACAGGGGGCAACTAATGAAAAACTGTTTTTT	CASSLGQGATNEKLFF
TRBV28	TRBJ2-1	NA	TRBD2	TGTGCCAGCAGTTTATTCCTAGCGGCCAATGAGCAGTTCTTC	CASSLFLAANEQFF
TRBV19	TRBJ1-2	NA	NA	TGTGCCAGTAGTACAGGGGACAACTATGGCTACACCTTC	CASSTGDNYGYTF
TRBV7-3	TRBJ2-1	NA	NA	TGTGCCAGCAGCCCACTAGGGGGCGGGAACAATGAGCAGTTCTTC	CASSPLGGGNNEQFF
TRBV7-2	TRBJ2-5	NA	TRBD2	TGTGCCAGCAGCACGGGGACTAGCGGGGGGCAAATGGGGACCCAGTACTTC	CASSTGTSGGQMGTQYF
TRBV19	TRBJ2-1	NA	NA	TGTGCCAGTAGTATCAGTGTTGTTGCCTACAATGAGCAGTTCTTC	CASSISVVAYNEQFF
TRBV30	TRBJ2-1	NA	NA	TGTGCCTGGAAGAGCGGCTCCTACAATGAGCAGTTCTTC	CAWKSGSYNEQFF
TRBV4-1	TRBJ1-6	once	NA	TGCGCCAGCAGCCAAGATGAGGGGAGGGATTCACCCCTCCACTTT	CASSQDEGRDSPLHF
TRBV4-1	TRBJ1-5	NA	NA	TGCGCCAGCAGCCACGGGGGGCAGGGGACTAATCAGCCCCAGCATTTT	CASSHGGQGTNQPQHF
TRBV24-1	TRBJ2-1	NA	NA	TGTGCCACCAGTGGCTATAACAGGGATGAGCAGTTCTTC	CATSGYNRDEQFF
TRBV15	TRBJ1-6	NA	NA	TGTGCCACCAGCAGGTCCGGTCCTGGTTCACCCCTCCACTTT	CATSRSGPGSPLHF
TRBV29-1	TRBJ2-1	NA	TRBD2	TGCAGCGTTGGTCCCGGGACTAGCGTGGGTGAGCAGTTCTTC	CSVGPGTSVGEQFF
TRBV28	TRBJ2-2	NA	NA	TGTGCCAGCAGACCCCTGAGAGTTTCCCACGGGGAGCTGTTTTTT	CASRPLRVSHGELFF
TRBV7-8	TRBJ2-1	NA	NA	TGTGCCAGCAGCTTCCCGCGTATGGACAGATCCTACAATGAGCAGTTCTTC	CASSFPRMDRSYNEQFF
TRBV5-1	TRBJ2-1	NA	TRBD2	TGCGCCAGCAGCTGGTCTAGCGGGGAAGGGGCTGAGCAGTTCTTC	CASSWSSGEGAEQFF
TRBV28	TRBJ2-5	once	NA	TGTGCCAGCAGTTCGACAGTCAAGACCCAGTACTTC	CASSSTVKTQYF
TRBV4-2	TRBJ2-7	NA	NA	TGTGCCAGCAGCCAAGCGGCGGGGACCACCTACGAGCAGTACTTC	CASSQAAGTTYEQYF
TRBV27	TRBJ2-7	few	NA	TGTGCCAGCAGCCCCATGGGGCTCTCCGTCGTCGAGCAGTACTTC	CASSPMGLSVVEQYF
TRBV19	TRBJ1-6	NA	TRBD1	TGTGCCAGTAGGGTCGGGACAGGAGACTATAATTCACCCCTCCACTTT	CASRVGTGDYNSPLHF
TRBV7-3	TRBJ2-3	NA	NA	TGTGCCAGCAGCTTGGGCGTTAGCACAGATACGCAGTATTTT	CASSLGVSTDTQYF
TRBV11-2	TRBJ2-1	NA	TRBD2	TGTGCCAGCAGCAATACCGGGACTAGCGGACGATGGCAGTTCTTC	CASSNTGTSGRWQFF
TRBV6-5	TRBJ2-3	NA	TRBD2	TGTGCCAGCAGGCTCACGGGGGGACTTATAGATACGCAGTATTTT	CASRLTGGLIDTQYF
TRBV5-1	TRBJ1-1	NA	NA	TGCGCCAGCAGCTTGACCGGGGGGAACACTGAAGCTTTCTTT	CASSLTGGNTEAFF
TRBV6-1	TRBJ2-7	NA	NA	TGTGCCAGCAGTGAAAGGGCCGGGATGGGTATGGAGTACGAGCAGTACTTC	CASSERAGMGMEYEQYF
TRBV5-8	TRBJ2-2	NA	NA	TGTGCCAGCAGCTTGTTTAGCGGTGGAAACACCGGGGAGCTGTTTTTT	CASSLFSGGNTGELFF
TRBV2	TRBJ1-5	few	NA	TGTGCCAGCAGTGTTGGGCCGGGAAATCAGCCCCAGCATTTT	CASSVGPGNQPQHF
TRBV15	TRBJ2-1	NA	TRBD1	TGTGCCACCAGCAGAGTGGGACAGGGGAGTGGTGAGCAGTTCTTC	CATSRVGQGSGEQFF
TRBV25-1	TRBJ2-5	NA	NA	TGTGCCAGCAGTCTACCGGGTAAAGAGACCCAGTACTTC	CASSLPGKETQYF
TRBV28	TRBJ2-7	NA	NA	TGTGCCAGCAGTTTGTCCCCAAGTCGGAGGCAGTACTTC	CASSLSPSRRQYF
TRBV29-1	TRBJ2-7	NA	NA	TGCAGCGTTGAGCTGTCGACGGGCGAGCAGTACTTC	CSVELSTGEQYF
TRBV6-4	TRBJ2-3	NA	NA	TGTGCCAGCAGTCCCGAGGGTGTTTCGGAGGCTACGCAGTATTTT	CASSPEGVSEATQYF
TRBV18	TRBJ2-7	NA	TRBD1	TGTGCCAGCTCACTACAGGGGGAGGACTACGAGCAGTACTTC	CASSLQGEDYEQYF
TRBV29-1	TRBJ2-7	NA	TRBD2	TGCAGCGTTGAAAGGCGGGAGGAACCCTACGAGCAGTACTTC	CSVERREEPYEQYF
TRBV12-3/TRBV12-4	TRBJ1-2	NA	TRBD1	TGTGCCAGCAGCCAAGGACAGGGGCGAGGCTACACCTTC	CASSQGQGRGYTF
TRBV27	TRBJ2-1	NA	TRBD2	TGTGCCAGCAGTTTATACGCTAGCGGGAGAGTCTACAATGAGCAGTTCTTC	CASSLYASGRVYNEQFF
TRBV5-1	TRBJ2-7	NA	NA	TGCGCCAGCAGCTTGGTCAGGTCCTCCTACGAGCAGTACTTC	CASSLVRSSYEQYF
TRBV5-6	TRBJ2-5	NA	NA	TGTGCCAGCAGCTTGATGACAGGACAAGAGACCCAGTACTTC	CASSLMTGQETQYF
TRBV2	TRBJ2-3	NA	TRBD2	TGTGCCAGCAGTAGTAGCGGGAGGGCCGGGGCAGATACGCAGTATTTT	CASSSSGRAGADTQYF
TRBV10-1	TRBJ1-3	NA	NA	TGCGCCAGCAGTGCCCTGAGTATTACAGAAACTTCCTCTGGAAACACCATATATTTT	CASSALSITETSSGNTIYF
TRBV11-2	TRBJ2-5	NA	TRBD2	TGTGCCAGCAGCCCCGGGGGACTAGCGACCCAGTACTTC	CASSPGGLATQYF
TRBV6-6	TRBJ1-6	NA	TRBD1	TGTGCCAGCAGTCCTGAGACAGGGATTTCTAGCTCCTATAATTCACCCCTCCACTTT	CASSPETGISSSYNSPLHF
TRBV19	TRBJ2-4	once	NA	TGTGCCAGTAGTATAGATGGGCAGGGTAGGAACATTCAGTACTTC	CASSIDGQGRNIQYF